The 9 T cell receptor beta chains below come from one sample, sequenced in a study of T cell repertoires in cytomegalovirus infection. MiXCR, applied by TCRdb to the reads, yields one record per CDR3 protein. The data show about 490,000 distinct CDR3 sequences, approximately 16% seen once. The sequenced sample consisted of CD8+ T cells from PBMCs. Every receptor here comes from a human donor in good health (CMV status not recorded). Some clones in this sample may be carry-over from other donors' samples.

The chain employs TRBV9 and TRBJ1-2; D remains unclear. The V gene lost 0 bases and the J gene lost 6 bases, with 9 bases spanning the gap. Germline values: CDR1 SGDLS, CDR2 YYNGEE. The CDR3 contains 13 residues. The chain's CDR3 is CASSVGGFDGYTF. The CDR3 nucleotides read TGTGCCAGCAGCGTAGGAGGGTTCGATGGCTACACCTTC.

The rearrangement joins TRBV27 to TRBJ1-1; D is uncertain. V lost 5 bases, J lost 7 bases, and 11 bases lay in between. Germline V lookup: CDR1 MNHEY, CDR2 SMNVEV (reference sequence). The CDR3 extends over 12 amino acids. The CDR3 reads CASSTHRSEAFF. The CDR3 DNA reads TGTGCCAGCAGTACTCACCGGAGTGAAGCTTTCTTT.

This clonotype was observed many times. The chain carries TRBV12-3 or TRBV12-4 and TRBJ1-1, with D possibly being TRBD1 (6 bases). With 6 bases removed from V and 6 bases from J, the gap between germline ends came to 14 bases. CDR3 length: 13 residues. The CDR3 loop reads CASSTPGGPEAFF. For the CDR3, the DNA is TGTGCCAGCAGCACGCCGGGGGGCCCTGAAGCTTTCTTT.

This clonotype was seen a handful of times. An end of the junction differs from the germline gene, which may be a read error. This chain joins TRBV28 and TRBJ2-3; D call uncertain. Germline CDR1 is MDHEN and CDR2 is SYDVKM. This CDR3 has 11 residues. CDR3 residues: CASSSRNTQSF. DNA of the CDR3: TGTGCCAGCAGTTCGAGGAATACGCAGTCTTTT.

V and J are TRBV6-6 and TRBJ1-1, with D possibly being TRBD1 (5 bases). V was pared by 0 bases and J by 6 bases, with 11 bases between. From germline, CDR1 is MNHNY and CDR2 SVGAGI (reference sequence). This CDR3 has 14 amino acids. The DNA of the CDR3 is TGTGCCAGCAGTTACTCGAAATCGGGACCTGAAGCTTTCTTT. It encodes CASSYSKSGPEAFF.

CDR3 protein: CASRDSRYSNQPQHF. CDR3 bases: TGTGCCAGCAGGGACAGCCGTTATAGCAATCAGCCCCAGCATTTT. The chain combines TRBV27 with TRBJ1-5; a weak D match, TRBD1 (6 bases). This CDR3 spans 15 amino acids. The V gene's germline CDR1 is MNHEY and CDR2 SMNVEV (reference sequence). The germline V and J ends were trimmed by 6 bases and 0 bases, with 12 bases remaining between them.

On this clonotype itself: Being one base from a much bigger clone, this may be a read error. This chain uses TRBV7-2 with TRBJ2-1, with D unresolved. Germline CDR1 and CDR2: SGHTA and FQGNSA. V was cut by 2 bases and J by 6 bases, with 17 bases left in between. CDR3 size: 16 residues. The CDR3 sequence is CASSLSLRRSTNEQFF. CDR3 DNA: TGTGCCAGCAGCTTAAGTTTGCGGAGATCGACCAATGAGCAGTTCTTC.

This clonotype has more than one count but fewer than ten. This chain connects TRBV14 to TRBJ2-1; D perhaps matches TRBD1 (6 bases). The CDR3 loop spans 14 amino acids. Germline CDR1 SGHDN, CDR2 FVKESK. V lost 6 bases to trimming and J lost 7 bases, with 16 bases between them. CDR3 residues: CASSGQIRGNEQFF. Here the CDR3 DNA reads TGTGCCAGCAGTGGCCAGATAAGGGGGAATGAGCAGTTCTTC.

This clonotype was detected ten times or more. V gene TRBV7-3 combines with J gene TRBJ1-2; D is uncertain. The germline gives CDR1 SGHTA, CDR2 FQGTGA. The CDR3 extends over 13 amino acids. V lost 3 bases, J lost 6 bases, and 11 bases lay in between. The CDR3 DNA follows: TGTGCCAGCAGCTTCCCCGGTGCAAATGGCTACACCTTC. Residues: CASSFPGANGYTF.